This passage covers 12 T cell receptor beta chains from one sample sequenced in a study of blood T cell repertoires in COVID-19. This table comes from immunoSEQ multiplex PCR, and its TCRdb copy is limited to in-frame clones, with some not included. The sample carries 110,000 or so clones, 70% to 85% recorded once. Sequenced input: peripheral blood. These receptors all stem from a woman of 80 years or more with active or convalescent COVID-19.

This clone was found a few times. The V and J genes are TRBV30 and TRBJ1-4; D possibly corresponds to TRBD1 (6 bases). Per the germline V gene, CDR1 is GTSNPN and CDR2 is SVGIG (reference sequence). The CDR3 is 12 residues long. V was cut by 0 bases and J by 12 bases, with 11 bases left in between. The CDR3 DNA sequence: TGTGCCTGGAGTGTAGCTGGGGGCGAACTGTTTTTT. It translates to CAWSVAGGELFF.

The rearrangement joins TRBV5-1 to TRBJ2-1, with 10 bases aligning to TRBD2. Germline CDR1 is SGHRS and CDR2 is YFSETQ. The CDR3 contains 14 residues. J lost 7 bases, V lost 5 bases, and 6 bases had no gene match. CDR3 sequence (DNA): TGCGCCAGCAGTCAAGCGGGAGGGGGAAATGAGCAGTTCTTC. It encodes CASSQAGGGNEQFF.

The rearrangement links TRBV19 to TRBJ2-2; 10 nucleotides align to TRBD2. CDR3 length: 16 residues. Germline V CDR1 and CDR2: LNHDA, SQIVND (reference sequence). V was pared by 7 bases and J by 4 bases, with 9 bases of the junction left unmatched. CDR3 amino acids: CASKASGRRGTGELFF. CDR3 sequence (DNA): TGTGCCAGTAAGGCTAGCGGGAGACGGGGCACCGGGGAGCTGTTTTTT.

CDR3 residues: CAISKERVRTDTQYF. The DNA of the CDR3 is TGTGCCATCAGTAAGGAGAGGGTACGCACAGATACGCAGTATTTT. V usage is TRBV10-3 and J usage is TRBJ2-3; weak D call: TRBD2 (5 bases). This CDR3 has 15 amino acids. Germline V lookup: CDR1 ENHRY, CDR2 SYGVKD. V was clipped by 5 bases and J by 1 base, with 13 bases between them.

The chain carries TRBV2 and TRBJ2-2; 8 nucleotides match TRBD2. In germline, CDR1 is SNHLY, CDR2 FYNNEI. The CDR3 length is 19 residues. The junction had 16 bases not matched to a gene; V was cut back by 4 bases and J by 3 bases. In DNA, the CDR3 is TGTGCCAGCAGTGCCGACCCCGGAGGGGTAGCGGGACACACCGGGGAGCTGTTTTTT. Protein product: CASSADPGGVAGHTGELFF.

In DNA form, the CDR3 reads TGTGCCAGCTCACCACCGTCTTCGTATAGCAATCAGCCCCAGCATTTT. This translates into CASSPPSSYSNQPQHF. This rearrangement joins TRBV18 to TRBJ1-5; no reliable D call. From germline, CDR1 is KGHSH and CDR2 LQKENI. This CDR3 has 16 amino acids. Between the trimmed V and J ends, which lost 0 bases and 0 bases, there was a span of 9 bases.

The chain combines TRBV5-4 with TRBJ2-5; D possibly corresponds to TRBD1 (6 bases). V lost 1 base and J lost 4, with 17 bases in between. The V gene's germline CDR1 is SGHNT and CDR2 YYREEE (reference sequence). The CDR3 has 16 residues. Here the CDR3 reads CASSLSPQGIVETQYF. The CDR3 nucleotides read TGTGCCAGCAGCTTGTCCCCACAGGGTATCGTAGAGACCCAGTACTTC.

V and J are TRBV14 and TRBJ1-6; 10 positions agree with TRBD1. CDR3 length: 16 residues. V was pared by 1 base and J by 10 bases, with 7 bases of the junction left unmatched. Germline values: CDR1 SGHDN, CDR2 FVKESK. The CDR3 spells CASSQGRDRGGSPLHF. DNA of the CDR3: TGTGCCAGCAGCCAAGGAAGGGACAGGGGAGGATCACCCCTCCACTTT. Full variable domain (missing parts from reference TRBV14 and TRBJ1-6): EAGVTQFPSHSVIEKGQTVTLRCDPISGHDNLYWYRRVMGKEIKFLLHFVKESKQDESGMPNNRFLAERTGGTYSTLKVQPAELEDSGVYFCASSQGRDRGGSPLHFGNGTRLTVT.

A remark on this clone: Different DNA sequences within this sample yield the same CDR3. This chain uses TRBV12-3 or TRBV12-4 with TRBJ2-1; D is ambiguous. V lost 6 bases and J 7 bases, leaving 7 bases between the germline ends. The CDR3 sequence is 11 residues long. CDR3 amino acids: CASSLRNEQFF. The CDR3 region has the DNA TGTGCCAGCAGCCTTAGAAATGAGCAGTTCTTC.

This chain links TRBV6-5 with TRBJ1-1; 7 bases fit TRBD1. The CDR3 covers 13 residues. V lost 5 bases and J lost 5; bases outside the gene matches: 5. The germline CDR1 and CDR2 sequences are MNHEY and SVGAGI. Here the CDR3 reads CASSRDRSTEAFF. In DNA, the CDR3 is TGTGCCAGCAGTCGGGACAGAAGTACTGAAGCTTTCTTT.

The V gene is TRBV5-1, the J gene TRBJ2-2; D is uncertain. The CDR3 has 14 amino acids. V lost 3 bases to trimming and J lost 4 bases, with 10 bases between them. Germline assignment: CDR1 SGHRS and CDR2 YFSETQ. CDR3 DNA: TGCGCCAGCAGCTCTACAGCCTTCACCGGGGAGCTGTTTTTT. Amino acids: CASSSTAFTGELFF.

The chain joins TRBV19 to TRBJ1-1; TRBD1 agrees at 8 bases. This CDR3 spans 13 amino acids. CDR1 LNHDA and CDR2 SQIVND come from the germline V gene (reference sequence). V was clipped by 5 bases and J by 5 bases; unmatched bases: 4. The DNA for the CDR3 is TGTGCCAGTAGTCAACAGGGGGGTACTGAAGCTTTCTTT. Residues: CASSQQGGTEAFF.